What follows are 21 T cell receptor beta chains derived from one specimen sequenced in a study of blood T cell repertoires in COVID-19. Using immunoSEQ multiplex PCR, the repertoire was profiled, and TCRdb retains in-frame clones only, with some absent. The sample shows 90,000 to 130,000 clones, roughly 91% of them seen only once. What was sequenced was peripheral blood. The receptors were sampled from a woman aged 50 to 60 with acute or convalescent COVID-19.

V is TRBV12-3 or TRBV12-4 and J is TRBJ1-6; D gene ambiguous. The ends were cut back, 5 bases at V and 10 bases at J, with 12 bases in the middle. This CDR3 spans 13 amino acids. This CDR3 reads CASSEGNGSPLHF. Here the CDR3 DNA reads TGTGCCAGCAGTGAGGGTAACGGGTCACCCCTCCACTTT.

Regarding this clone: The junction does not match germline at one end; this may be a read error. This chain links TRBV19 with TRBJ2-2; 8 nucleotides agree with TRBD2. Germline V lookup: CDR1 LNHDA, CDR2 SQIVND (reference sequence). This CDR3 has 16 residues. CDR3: CATSTFGTSRTGELFF. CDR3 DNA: TGTGCCACTAGTACTTTCGGGACTAGTCGAACCGGGGAGCTGTTTTTT. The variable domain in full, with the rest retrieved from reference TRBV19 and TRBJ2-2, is DGGITQSPKYLFRKEGQNVTLSCEQNLNHDAMYWYRQDPGQGLRLIYYSQIVNDFQKGDIAEGYSVSREKKESFPLTVTSAQKNPTAFYLCATSTFGTSRTGELFFGEGSRLTVL.

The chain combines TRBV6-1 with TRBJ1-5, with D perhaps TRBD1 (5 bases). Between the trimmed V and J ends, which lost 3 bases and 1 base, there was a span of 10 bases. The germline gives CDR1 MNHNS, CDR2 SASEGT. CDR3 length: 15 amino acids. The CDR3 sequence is CASSENRGSNQPQHF. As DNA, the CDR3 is TGTGCCAGCAGTGAGAATCGGGGGAGCAATCAGCCCCAGCATTTT.

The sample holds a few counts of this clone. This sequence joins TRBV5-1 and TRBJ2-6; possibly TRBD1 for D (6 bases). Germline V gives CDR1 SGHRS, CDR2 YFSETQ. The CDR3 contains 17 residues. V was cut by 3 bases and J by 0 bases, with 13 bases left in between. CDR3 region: CASSSRQVLSGANVLTF. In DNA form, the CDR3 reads TGCGCCAGCAGCTCAAGACAGGTTCTCTCTGGGGCCAACGTCCTGACTTTC.

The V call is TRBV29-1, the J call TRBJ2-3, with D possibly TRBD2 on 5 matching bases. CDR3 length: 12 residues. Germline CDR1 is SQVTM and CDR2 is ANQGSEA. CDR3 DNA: TGCAGTTTTGACCGGGAATCAGATACGCAGTATTTT. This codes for CSFDRESDTQYF.

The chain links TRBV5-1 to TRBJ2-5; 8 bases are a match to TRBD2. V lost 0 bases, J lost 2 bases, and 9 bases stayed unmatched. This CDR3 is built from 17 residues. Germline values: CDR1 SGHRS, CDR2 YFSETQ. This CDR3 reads CASSLVGLGEVQETQYF. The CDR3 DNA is TGCGCCAGCAGCTTGGTGGGACTAGGTGAGGTTCAAGAGACCCAGTACTTC.

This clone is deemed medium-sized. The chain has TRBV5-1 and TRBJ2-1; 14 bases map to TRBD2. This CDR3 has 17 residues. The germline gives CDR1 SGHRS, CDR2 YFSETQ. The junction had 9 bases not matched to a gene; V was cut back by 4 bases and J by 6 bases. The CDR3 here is CASSGGLAGALGNEQFF. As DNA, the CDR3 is TGCGCCAGCAGCGGGGGACTAGCGGGAGCACTAGGCAATGAGCAGTTCTTC.

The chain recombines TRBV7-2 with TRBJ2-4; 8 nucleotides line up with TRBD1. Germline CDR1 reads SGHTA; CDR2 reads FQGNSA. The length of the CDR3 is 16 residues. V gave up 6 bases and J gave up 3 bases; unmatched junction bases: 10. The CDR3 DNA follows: TGTGCCAGCAGGGTAGGACAGGGACGTTTCAAAAACATTCAGTACTTC. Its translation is CASRVGQGRFKNIQYF.

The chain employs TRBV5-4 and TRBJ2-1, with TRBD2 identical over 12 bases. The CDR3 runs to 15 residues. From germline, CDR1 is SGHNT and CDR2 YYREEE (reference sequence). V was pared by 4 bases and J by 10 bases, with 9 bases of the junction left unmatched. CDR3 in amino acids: CASSDETSGSLEQFF. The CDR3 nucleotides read TGTGCCAGCAGCGATGAGACTAGCGGGAGCCTCGAGCAGTTCTTC.

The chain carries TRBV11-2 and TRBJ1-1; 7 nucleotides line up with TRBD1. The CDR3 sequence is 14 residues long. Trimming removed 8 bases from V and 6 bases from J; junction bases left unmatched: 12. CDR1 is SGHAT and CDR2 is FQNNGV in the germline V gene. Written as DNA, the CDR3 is TGTGCCAGCGCCCCGACAGGGAGGAGCGCTGAAGCTTTCTTT. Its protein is CASAPTGRSAEAFF.

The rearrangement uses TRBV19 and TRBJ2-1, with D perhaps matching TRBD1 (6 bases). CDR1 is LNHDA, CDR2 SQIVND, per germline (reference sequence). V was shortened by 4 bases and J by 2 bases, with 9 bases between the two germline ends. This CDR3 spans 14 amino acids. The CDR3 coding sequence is TGTGCCAGTAGTACAGGGGTCACCTACAATGAGCAGTTCTTC. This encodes CASSTGVTYNEQFF.

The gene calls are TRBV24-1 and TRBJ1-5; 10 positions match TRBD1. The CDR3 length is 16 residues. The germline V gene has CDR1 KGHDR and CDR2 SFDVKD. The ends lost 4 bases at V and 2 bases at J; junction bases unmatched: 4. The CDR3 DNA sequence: TGTGCCACCAGTGACCAAGGGACAGGGGGCAATCAGCCCCAGCATTTT. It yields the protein CATSDQGTGGNQPQHF.

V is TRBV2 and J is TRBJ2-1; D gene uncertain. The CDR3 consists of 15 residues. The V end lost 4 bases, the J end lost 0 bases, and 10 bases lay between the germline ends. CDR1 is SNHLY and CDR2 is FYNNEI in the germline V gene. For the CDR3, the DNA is TGTGCCAGCAGTGGTCAGGCGAACTCCTACAATGAGCAGTTCTTC. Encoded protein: CASSGQANSYNEQFF.

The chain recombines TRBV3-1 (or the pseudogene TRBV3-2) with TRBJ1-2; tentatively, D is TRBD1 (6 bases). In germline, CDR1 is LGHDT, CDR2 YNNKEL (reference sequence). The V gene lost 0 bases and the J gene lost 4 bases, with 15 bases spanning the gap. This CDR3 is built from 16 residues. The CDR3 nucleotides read TGTGCCAGCAGCCAAGAACAGGGACCGATTAGCTATGGCTACACCTTC. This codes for CASSQEQGPISYGYTF.

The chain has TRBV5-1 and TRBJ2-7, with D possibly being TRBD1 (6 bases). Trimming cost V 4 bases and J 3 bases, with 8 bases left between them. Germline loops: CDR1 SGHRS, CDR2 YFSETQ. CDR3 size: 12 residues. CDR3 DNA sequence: TGCGCCAGCAGCGCGGACAGCTACGAGCAGTACTTC. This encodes CASSADSYEQYF. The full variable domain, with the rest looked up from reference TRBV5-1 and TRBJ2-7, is KAGVTQTPRYLIKTRGQQVTLSCSPISGHRSVSWYQQTPGQGLQFLFEYFSETQRNKGNFPGRFSGRQFSNSRSEMNVSTLELGDSALYLCASSADSYEQYFGPGTRLTVT.

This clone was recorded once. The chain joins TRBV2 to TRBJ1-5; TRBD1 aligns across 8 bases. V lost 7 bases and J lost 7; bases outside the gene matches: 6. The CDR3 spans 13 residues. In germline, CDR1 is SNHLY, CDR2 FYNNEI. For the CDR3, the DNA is TGTGCCAGCAATCTACAGGGGGAACAGCCCCAGCATTTT. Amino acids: CASNLQGEQPQHF.

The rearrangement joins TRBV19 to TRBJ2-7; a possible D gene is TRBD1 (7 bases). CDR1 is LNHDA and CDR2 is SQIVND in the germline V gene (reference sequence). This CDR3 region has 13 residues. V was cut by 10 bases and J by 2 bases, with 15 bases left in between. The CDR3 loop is CAIRGRGAYEQYF. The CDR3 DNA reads TGTGCCATTAGGGGGCGGGGTGCCTACGAGCAGTACTTC.

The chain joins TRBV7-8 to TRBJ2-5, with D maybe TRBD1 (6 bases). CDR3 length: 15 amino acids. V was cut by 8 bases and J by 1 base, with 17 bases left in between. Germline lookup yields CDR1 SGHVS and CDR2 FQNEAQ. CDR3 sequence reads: CASSERDTSQETQYF. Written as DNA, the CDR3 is TGTGCCAGCTCGGAGAGGGACACTAGCCAAGAGACCCAGTACTTC.

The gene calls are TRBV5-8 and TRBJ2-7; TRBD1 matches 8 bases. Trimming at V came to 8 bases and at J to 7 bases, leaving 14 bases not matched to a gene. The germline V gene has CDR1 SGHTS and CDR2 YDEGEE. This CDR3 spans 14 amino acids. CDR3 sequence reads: CASSATGAHPEQYF. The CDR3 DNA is TGTGCCAGTTCGGCGACAGGGGCACATCCGGAGCAGTACTTC.

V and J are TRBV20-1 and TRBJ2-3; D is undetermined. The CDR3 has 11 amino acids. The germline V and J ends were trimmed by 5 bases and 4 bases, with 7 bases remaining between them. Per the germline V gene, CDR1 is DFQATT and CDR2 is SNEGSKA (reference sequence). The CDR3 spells CSAGPPDTQYF. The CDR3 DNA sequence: TGCAGTGCTGGCCCTCCAGATACGCAGTATTTT.

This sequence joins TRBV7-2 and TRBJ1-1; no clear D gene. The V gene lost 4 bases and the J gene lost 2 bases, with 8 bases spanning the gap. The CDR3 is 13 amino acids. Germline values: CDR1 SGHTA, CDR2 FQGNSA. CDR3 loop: CASSSFTNTEAFF. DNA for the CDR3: TGTGCCAGCAGCTCCTTTACTAACACTGAAGCTTTCTTT. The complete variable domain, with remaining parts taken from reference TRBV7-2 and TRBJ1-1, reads GAGVSQSPSNKVTEKGKDVELRCDPISGHTALYWYRQSLGQGLEFLIYFQGNSAPDKSGLPSDRFSAERTGGSVSTLTIQRTQQEDSAVYLCASSSFTNTEAFFGQGTRLTVV.